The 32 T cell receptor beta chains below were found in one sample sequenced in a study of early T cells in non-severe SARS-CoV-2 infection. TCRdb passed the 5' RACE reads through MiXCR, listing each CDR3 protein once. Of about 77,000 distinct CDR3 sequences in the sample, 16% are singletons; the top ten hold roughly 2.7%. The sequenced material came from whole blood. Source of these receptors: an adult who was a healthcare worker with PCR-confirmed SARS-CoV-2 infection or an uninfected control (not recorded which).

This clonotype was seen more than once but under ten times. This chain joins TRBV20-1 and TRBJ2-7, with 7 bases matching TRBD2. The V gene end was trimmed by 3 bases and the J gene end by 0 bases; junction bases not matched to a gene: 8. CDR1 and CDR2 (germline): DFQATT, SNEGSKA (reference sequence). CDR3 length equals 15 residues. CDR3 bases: TGCAGTGCTAGCGCCCTAGCGGCCCCCTCCTACGAGCAGTACTTC. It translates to CSASALAAPSYEQYF.

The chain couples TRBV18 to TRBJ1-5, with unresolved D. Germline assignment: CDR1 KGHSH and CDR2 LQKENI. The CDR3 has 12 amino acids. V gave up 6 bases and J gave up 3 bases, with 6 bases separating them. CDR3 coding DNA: TGTGCCAGCTCGCCGATCAATCAGCCCCAGCATTTT. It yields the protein CASSPINQPQHF.

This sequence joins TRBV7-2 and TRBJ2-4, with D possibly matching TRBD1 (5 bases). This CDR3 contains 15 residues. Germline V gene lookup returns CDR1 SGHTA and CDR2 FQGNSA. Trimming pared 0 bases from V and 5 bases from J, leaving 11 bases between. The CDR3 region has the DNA TGTGCCAGCAGCTTAGCAGGCAGGGTCGAAAACATTCAGTACTTC. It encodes CASSLAGRVENIQYF.

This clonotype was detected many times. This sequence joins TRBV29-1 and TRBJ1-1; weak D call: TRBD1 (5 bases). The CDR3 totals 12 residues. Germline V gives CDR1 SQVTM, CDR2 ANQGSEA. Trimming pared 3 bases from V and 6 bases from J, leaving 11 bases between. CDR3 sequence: CSVEAGTAEAFF. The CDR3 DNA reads TGCAGCGTTGAGGCAGGGACCGCTGAAGCTTTCTTT.

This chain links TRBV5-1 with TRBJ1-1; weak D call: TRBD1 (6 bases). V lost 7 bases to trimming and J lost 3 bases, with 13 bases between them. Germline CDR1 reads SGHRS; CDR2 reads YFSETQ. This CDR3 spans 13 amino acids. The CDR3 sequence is CASGTGKDTEAFF. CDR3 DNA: TGCGCCAGCGGAACAGGGAAGGACACTGAAGCTTTCTTT.

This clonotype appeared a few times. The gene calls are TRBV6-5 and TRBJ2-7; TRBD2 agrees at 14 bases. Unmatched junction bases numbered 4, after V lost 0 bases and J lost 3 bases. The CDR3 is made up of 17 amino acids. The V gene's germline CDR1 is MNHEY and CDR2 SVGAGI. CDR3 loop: CASSYSRGLAGDYEQYF. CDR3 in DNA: TGTGCCAGCAGTTACTCGAGGGGACTAGCGGGGGACTACGAGCAGTACTTC.

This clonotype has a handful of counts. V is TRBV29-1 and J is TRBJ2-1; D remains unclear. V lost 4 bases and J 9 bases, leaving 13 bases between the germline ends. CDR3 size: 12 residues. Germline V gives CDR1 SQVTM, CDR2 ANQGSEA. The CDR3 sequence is CSVVEKWAEQFF. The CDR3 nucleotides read TGCAGCGTTGTGGAGAAGTGGGCTGAGCAGTTCTTC.

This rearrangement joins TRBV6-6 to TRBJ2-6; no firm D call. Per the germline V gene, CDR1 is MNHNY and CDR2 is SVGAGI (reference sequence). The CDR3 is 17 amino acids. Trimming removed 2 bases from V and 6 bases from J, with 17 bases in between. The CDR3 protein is CASSYLQTVVVANVLTF. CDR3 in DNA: TGTGCCAGCAGTTACCTTCAGACCGTAGTGGTGGCCAACGTCCTGACTTTC.

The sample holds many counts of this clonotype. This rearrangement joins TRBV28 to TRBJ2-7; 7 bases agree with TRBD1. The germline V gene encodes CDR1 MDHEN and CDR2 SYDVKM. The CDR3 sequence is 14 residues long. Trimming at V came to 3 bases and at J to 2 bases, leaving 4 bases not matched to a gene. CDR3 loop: CASSLGTEPYEQYF. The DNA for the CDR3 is TGTGCCAGCAGTTTGGGGACAGAGCCCTACGAGCAGTACTTC.

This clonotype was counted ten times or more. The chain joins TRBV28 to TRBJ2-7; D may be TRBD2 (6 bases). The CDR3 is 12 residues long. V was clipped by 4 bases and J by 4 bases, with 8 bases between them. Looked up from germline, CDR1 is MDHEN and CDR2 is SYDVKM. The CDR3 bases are TGTGCCAGCAGTTGGGGGAGGTACGAGCAGTACTTC. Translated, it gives CASSWGRYEQYF.

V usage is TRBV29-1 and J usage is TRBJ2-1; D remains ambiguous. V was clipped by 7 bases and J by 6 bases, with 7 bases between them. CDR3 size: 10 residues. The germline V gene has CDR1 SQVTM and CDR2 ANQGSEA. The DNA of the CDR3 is TGCAGCGCCCAAACCAATGAGCAGTTCTTC. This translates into CSAQTNEQFF.

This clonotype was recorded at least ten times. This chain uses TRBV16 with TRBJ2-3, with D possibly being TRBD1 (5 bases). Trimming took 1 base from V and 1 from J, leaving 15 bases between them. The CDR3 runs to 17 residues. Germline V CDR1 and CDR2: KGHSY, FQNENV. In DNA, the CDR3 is TGTGCCAGCAGCCAATTATCCGACAGATCACGCACAGATACGCAGTATTTT. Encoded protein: CASSQLSDRSRTDTQYF.

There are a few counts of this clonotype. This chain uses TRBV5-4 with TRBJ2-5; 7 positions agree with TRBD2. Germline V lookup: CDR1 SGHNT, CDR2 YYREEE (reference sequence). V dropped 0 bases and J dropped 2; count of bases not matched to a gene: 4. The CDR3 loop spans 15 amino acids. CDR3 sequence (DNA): TGTGCCAGCAGCTTGGTGCTAGCGGATCAAGAGACCCAGTACTTC. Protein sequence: CASSLVLADQETQYF.

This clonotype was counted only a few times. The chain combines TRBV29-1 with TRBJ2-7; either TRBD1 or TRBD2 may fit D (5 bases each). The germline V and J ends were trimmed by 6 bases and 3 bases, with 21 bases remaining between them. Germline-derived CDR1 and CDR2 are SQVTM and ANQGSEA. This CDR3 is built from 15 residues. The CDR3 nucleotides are TGCAGCGTCTCGAGGGGTGGCGTTGAGGTCTACGAGCAGTACTTC. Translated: CSVSRGGVEVYEQYF.

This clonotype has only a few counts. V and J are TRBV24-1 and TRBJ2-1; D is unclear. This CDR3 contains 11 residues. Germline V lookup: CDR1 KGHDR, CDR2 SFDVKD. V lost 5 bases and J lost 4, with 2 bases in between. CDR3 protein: CATSVYNEQFF. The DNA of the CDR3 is TGTGCCACCAGTGTGTACAATGAGCAGTTCTTC.

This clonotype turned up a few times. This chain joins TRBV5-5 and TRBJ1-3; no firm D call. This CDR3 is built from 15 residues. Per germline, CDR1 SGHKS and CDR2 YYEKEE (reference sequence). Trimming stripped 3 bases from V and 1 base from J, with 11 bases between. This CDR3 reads CASSYREESGNTIYF. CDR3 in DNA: TGTGCCAGCAGCTACCGCGAGGAGTCTGGAAACACCATATATTTT. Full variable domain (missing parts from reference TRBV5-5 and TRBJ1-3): DAGVTQSPTHLIKTRGQQVTLRCSPISGHKSVSWYQQVLGQGPQFIFQYYEKEERGRGNFPDRFSARQFPNYSSELNVNALLLGDSALYLCASSYREESGNTIYFGEGSWLTVV.

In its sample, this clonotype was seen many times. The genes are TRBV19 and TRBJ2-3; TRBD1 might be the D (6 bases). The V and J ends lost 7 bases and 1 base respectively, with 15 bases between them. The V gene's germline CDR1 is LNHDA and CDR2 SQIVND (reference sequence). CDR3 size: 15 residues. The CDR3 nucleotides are TGTGCCAGTACCTCTGGACAGCCCGGCACAGATACGCAGTATTTT. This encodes CASTSGQPGTDTQYF.

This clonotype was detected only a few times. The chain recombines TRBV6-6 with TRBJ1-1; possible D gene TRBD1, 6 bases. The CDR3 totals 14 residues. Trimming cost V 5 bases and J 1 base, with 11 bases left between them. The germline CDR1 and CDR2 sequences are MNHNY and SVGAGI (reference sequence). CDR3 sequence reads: CASSNRVPNTEAFF. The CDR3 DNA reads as TGTGCCAGCAGTAACAGGGTCCCGAACACTGAAGCTTTCTTT.

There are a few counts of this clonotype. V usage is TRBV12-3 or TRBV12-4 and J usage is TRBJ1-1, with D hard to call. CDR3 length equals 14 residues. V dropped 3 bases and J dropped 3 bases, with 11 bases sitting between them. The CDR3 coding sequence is TGTGCCAGCAGTTTGGGCGATTGGGACACTGAAGCTTTCTTT. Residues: CASSLGDWDTEAFF.

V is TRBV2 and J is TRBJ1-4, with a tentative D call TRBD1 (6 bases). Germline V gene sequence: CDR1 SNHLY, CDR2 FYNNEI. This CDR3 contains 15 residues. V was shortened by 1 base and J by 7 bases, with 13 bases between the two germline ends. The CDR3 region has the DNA TGTGCCAGCAGTGAAGTCCGAACAGGGATTGAAAAACTGTTTTTT. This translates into CASSEVRTGIEKLFF. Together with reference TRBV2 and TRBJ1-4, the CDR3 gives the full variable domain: EPEVTQTPSHQVTQMGQEVILRCVPISNHLYFYWYRQILGQKVEFLVSFYNNEISEKSEIFDDQFSVERPDGSNFTLKIRSTKLEDSAMYFCASSEVRTGIEKLFFGSGTQLSVL.

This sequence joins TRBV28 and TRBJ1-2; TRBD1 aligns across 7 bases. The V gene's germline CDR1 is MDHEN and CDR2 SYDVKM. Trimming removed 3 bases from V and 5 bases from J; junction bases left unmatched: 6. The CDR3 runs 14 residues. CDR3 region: CASSLIGGKYGYTF. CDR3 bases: TGTGCCAGCAGTTTGATAGGGGGCAAGTATGGCTACACCTTC.

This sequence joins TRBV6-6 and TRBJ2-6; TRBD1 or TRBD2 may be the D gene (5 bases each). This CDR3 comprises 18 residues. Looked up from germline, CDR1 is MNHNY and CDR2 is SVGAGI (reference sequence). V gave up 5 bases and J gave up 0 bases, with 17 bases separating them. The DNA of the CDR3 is TGTGCCAGCAGTCCTCTCCGGGACGGAAGCTCTGGGGCCAACGTCCTGACTTTC. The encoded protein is CASSPLRDGSSGANVLTF.

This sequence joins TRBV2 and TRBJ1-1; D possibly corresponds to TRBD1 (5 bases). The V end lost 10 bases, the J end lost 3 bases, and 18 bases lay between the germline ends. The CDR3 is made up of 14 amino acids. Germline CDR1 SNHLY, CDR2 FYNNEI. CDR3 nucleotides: TGTGCCACTCGGTGGGGGAGCGACCACACTGAAGCTTTCTTT. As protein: CATRWGSDHTEAFF.

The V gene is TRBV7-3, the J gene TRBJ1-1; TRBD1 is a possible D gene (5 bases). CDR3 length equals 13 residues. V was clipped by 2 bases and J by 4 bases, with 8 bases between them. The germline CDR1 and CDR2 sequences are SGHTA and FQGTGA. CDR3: CASSLGAVTEAFF. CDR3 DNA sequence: TGTGCCAGCAGCTTAGGGGCCGTCACTGAAGCTTTCTTT.

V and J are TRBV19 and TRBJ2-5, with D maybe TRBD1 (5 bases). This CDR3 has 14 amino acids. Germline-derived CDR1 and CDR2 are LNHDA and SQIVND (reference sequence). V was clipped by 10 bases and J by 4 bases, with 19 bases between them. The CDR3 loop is CATSGILPGETQYF. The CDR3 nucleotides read TGTGCCACCTCAGGGATTTTGCCAGGAGAGACCCAGTACTTC.

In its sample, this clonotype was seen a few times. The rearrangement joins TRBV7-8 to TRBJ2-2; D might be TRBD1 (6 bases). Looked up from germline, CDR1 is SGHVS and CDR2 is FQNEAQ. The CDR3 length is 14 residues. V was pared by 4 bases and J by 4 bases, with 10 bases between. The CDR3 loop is CASSSRGGTGELFF. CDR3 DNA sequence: TGTGCCAGCAGCTCAAGAGGGGGCACCGGGGAGCTGTTTTTT.

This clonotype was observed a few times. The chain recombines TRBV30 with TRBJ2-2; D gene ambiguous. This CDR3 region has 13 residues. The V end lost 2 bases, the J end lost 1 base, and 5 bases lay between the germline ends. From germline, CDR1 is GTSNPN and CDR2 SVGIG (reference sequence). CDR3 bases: TGTGCCTGGAGTCGACAGAACACCGGGGAGCTGTTTTTT. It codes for CAWSRQNTGELFF.

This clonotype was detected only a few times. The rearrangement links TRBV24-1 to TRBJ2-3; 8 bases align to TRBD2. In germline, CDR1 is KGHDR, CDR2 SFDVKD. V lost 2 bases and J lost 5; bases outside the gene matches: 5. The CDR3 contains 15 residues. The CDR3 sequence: CATSDYKRELDTQYF. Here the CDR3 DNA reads TGTGCCACCAGTGATTACAAGCGGGAGCTAGATACGCAGTATTTT.

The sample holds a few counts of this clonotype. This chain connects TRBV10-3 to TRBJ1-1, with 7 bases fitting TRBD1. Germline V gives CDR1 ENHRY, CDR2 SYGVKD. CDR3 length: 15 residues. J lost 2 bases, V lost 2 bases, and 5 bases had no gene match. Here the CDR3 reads CAISEKQGGNTEAFF. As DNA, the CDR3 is TGTGCCATCAGTGAGAAGCAGGGGGGCAACACTGAAGCTTTCTTT.

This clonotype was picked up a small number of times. CDR3 bases: TGTGCCAGCAGCTTACGGAACAGGGGGCTCTCCCCCCTCTACGAGCAGTACTTC. Its protein is CASSLRNRGLSPLYEQYF. The chain employs TRBV13 and TRBJ2-7; 9 nucleotides match TRBD1. The CDR3 consists of 18 residues. CDR1 is PRHDT and CDR2 is FYEKMQ in the germline V gene (reference sequence). V was pared by 2 bases and J by 3 bases, with 14 bases of the junction left unmatched.

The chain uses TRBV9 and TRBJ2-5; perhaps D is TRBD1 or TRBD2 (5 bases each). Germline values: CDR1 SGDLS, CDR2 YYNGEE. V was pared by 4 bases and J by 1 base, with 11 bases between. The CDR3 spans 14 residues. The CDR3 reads CASSSSGTQETQYF. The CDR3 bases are TGTGCCAGCAGCAGTTCCGGGACCCAAGAGACCCAGTACTTC. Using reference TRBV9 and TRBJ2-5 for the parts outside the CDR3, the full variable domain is DSGVTQTPKHLITATGQRVTLRCSPRSGDLSVYWYQQSLDQGLQFLIQYYNGEERAKGNILERFSAQQFPDLHSELNLSSLELGDSALYFCASSSSGTQETQYFGPGTRLLVL.

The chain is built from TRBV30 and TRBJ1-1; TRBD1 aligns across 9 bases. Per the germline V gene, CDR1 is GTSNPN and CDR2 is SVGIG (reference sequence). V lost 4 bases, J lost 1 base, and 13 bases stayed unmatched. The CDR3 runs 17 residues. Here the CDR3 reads CAWNRDRVVVGNTEAFF. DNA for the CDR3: TGTGCCTGGAACCGGGACAGGGTGGTAGTCGGGAACACTGAAGCTTTCTTT. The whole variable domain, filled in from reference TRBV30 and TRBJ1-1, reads SQTIHQWPATLVQPVGSPLSLECTVEGTSNPNLYWYRQAAGRGLQLLFYSVGIGQISSEVPQNLSASRPQDRQFILSSKKLLLSDSGFYLCAWNRDRVVVGNTEAFFGQGTRLTVV.